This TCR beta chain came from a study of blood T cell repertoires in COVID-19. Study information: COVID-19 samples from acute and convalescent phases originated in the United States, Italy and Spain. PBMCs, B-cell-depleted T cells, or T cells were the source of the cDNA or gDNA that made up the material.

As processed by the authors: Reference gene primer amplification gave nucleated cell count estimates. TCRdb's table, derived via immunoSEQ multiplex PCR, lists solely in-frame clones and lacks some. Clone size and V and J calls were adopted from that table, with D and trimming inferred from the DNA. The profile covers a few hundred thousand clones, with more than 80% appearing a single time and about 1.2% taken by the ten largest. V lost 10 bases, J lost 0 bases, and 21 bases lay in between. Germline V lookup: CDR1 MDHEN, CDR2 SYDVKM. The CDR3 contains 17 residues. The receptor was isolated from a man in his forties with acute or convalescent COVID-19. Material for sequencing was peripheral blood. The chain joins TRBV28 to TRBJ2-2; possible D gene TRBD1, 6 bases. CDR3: CATYPGDIYTNTGELFF. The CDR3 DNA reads TGTGCCACCTACCCCGGGGACATCTATACGAACACCGGGGAGCTGTTTTTT.